The rows below give T cell receptor beta chains drawn from one sample of a study of blood T cell repertoires in COVID-19. Assay used: immunoSEQ multiplex PCR; TCRdb lists only in-frame clones, some missing. The profile shows fewer than 250,000 clones, about 80% of them singletons. Material for sequencing was peripheral blood. The receptors stem from a man aged 55 to 70 with acute or convalescent COVID-19. The CDR3 runs from the conserved cysteine through the conserved F or W. Each record gives: V gene, D gene, J gene, clone size, CDR3 DNA, CDR3 protein. D genes are given only for firm matches. Some rows have no size entry. The others give once, few or many, or a class for an expanded clone.

>TRBV19|-|TRBJ2-1|-
TGTGCCAGTAATGACAGGCCCTCCGGAGAGCAGTTCTTC
CASNDRPSGEQFF
>TRBV6-4|TRBD2|TRBJ2-3|few
TGTGCCAGCAGTGACTCAAGCGGGGGTACAGATACGCAGTATTTT
CASSDSSGGTDTQYF
>TRBV30|-|TRBJ2-3|-
TGTGCCTGGAATTTAGACAGATCAGGGGATACGCAGTATTTT
CAWNLDRSGDTQYF
>TRBV6-5|TRBD2|TRBJ2-1|once
TGTGCCAGCAGCCCACTAGCGGGGTTCGATGAGCAGTTCTTC
CASSPLAGFDEQFF
>TRBV24-1|-|TRBJ1-2|-
TGTGCCACCAGTGAGCCGGACAGAAACTATGGCTACACCTTC
CATSEPDRNYGYTF
>TRBV29-1|-|TRBJ1-2|-
TGCAGCGTTGAAGGGGACTCTGCCAGCAGGGTTTATGGCTACACCTTC
CSVEGDSASRVYGYTF
>TRBV10-3|TRBD1|TRBJ1-3|few
TGTGCCACCCGAACAGGGGGCCGTGGTGGAAACACCATATATTTT
CATRTGGRGGNTIYF
>TRBV19|TRBD2|TRBJ2-1|-
TGTGCCAGCGTAACTAGCGGGAGTACTCGTGAGCAGTTCTTC
CASVTSGSTREQFF
>TRBV10-3|-|TRBJ1-1|-
TGTGCCATCAGTGAGTCGTTTGGGCAATTAGAAGCTTTCTTT
CAISESFGQLEAFF
>TRBV9|TRBD1|TRBJ2-2|once
TGTGCCAGCAGCGGCACAGGGGGCCCCGGGGAGCTGTTTTTT
CASSGTGGPGELFF
>TRBV7-8|TRBD2|TRBJ2-1|few
TGTGCCAGCAGCCCTACAAGGACTAGCATCCACAATGAGCAGTTCTTC
CASSPTRTSIHNEQFF
>TRBV18|-|TRBJ2-7|-
TGTGCCAGCTCACCGGACTATCGATTCTACGAGCAGTACTTC
CASSPDYRFYEQYF
>TRBV5-1|-|TRBJ1-5|-
TGCGCCAGCAGCCCGGCAGGGGCAAGTAATCAGCCCCAGCATTTT
CASSPAGASNQPQHF
>TRBV9|-|TRBJ2-7|-
TGTGCCAGCAGACTGGGGAAAGGGCGGGCCTACGAGCAGTACTTC
CASRLGKGRAYEQYF
>TRBV9|-|TRBJ2-3|-
TGTGCCAGCAGCGTAGCAGGTGGTGGTACGCAGTATTTT
CASSVAGGGTQYF
>TRBV7-3|TRBD2|TRBJ2-1|-
TGTGCCAGCAGCCCCCGGACTAGCGGGGAAATTATGAGCTCCTACAATGAGCAGTTCTTC
CASSPRTSGEIMSSYNEQFF
>TRBV13|-|TRBJ2-1|-
TGTGCCAGCAGCCCGCCAGGGTCCCCCCTTTACAATGAGCAGTTCTTC
CASSPPGSPLYNEQFF
>TRBV5-6|-|TRBJ2-5|-
TGTGCCAGCAGCGAACCAGGGGGGCGGGGAGAGACCCAGTACTTC
CASSEPGGRGETQYF
>TRBV6-4|-|TRBJ2-1|-
TGTGCCAGCAGTGACTTTGCGGGGGCGAGCAATGAGCAGTTCTTC
CASSDFAGASNEQFF
>TRBV4-1|-|TRBJ2-1|-
TGCGCCAGCAGCCAAGCCCCGTTAAGCGGATATTACAATGAGCAGTTCTTC
CASSQAPLSGYYNEQFF